This T cell receptor (beta chain) was sequenced during a study of blood T cell repertoires in COVID-19. Study context: The United States, Italy and Spain provided the acute and convalescent COVID-19 samples. Sample material is recorded as cDNA or gDNA derived from T cells, B-cell-depleted T cells, or PBMCs.

There are 12 residues in the CDR3. CDR1 and CDR2 (germline): KGHDR, SFDVKD. Trimming cost V 1 base and J 9 bases, with 6 bases left between them. Measured with immunoSEQ multiplex PCR; TCRdb has only the in-frame clones, and not every one. The sample has 200,000 to 250,000 clones, roughly 92% seen once. The receptor was isolated from a man in his sixties with COVID-19, enrolled during active disease. The sequencing sample was made of peripheral blood. J is TRBJ2-1 and V is TRBV24-1; D may be TRBD2 (6 bases). The CDR3: CATSDFGGEQFF. CDR3 nucleotide sequence: TGTGCCACCAGTGATTTCGGGGGTGAGCAGTTCTTC.